Given below is one T cell receptor beta chain in context. Its antigen has not been determined. Nothing much larger sits one base from this clone, and base qualities are not available. The run used an Illumina NovaSeq 6000. TCRalpha and TCRbeta cDNA libraries were constructed by 5'RACE with constant-segment primers, with sample barcodes and unique molecular identifiers being introduced. Trizol reagent was used to extract RNA from every sample. The libraries were amplified in two PCR steps, and the second step added a second sample barcode and Illumina TruSeq adapters. The libraries were sequenced on an Illumina NovaSeq using 2 x 150 bp paired-end reads. Per the original workflow: The reads were demultiplexed and collapsed into UMI-guided consensus sequences using migec v1.2.7. Using mixcr v2.1.11, UMI consensuses were aligned to TRA and TRB V and J templates and then assembled into clonotypes. A clonotype was counted as expanded or contracted only when both edgeR and NoisET called the clonotype significant, with the noise models trained on biological replicates. For edgeR calls, the cutoffs were a false discovery rate-adjusted p below 0.01 and a log2 fold-change threshold of 1. As an exploratory analysis of dynamics, PCA with hierarchical clustering was applied to max-normalized trajectories of the 1000 most abundant clonotypes. The CD4 or CD8 phenotype of responding clones was assigned using the separately sequenced CD4+ and CD8+ repertoires. The public reads were run again by TCRdb, first through fastp at Q25 and then through MiXCR, and only productive beta chains were kept. Every distinct CDR3 protein forms one entry, paired with its most common genes and DNA. These V and J calls are TCRdb output, not the study's own analysis. Within this sample are 500,000 to 650,000 distinct CDR3 sequences, with approximately 21% of them counted one time only. Around 7.7% of the sample comes from the top ten.

Ficoll-Paque density gradient centrifugation was the method used to isolate PBMCs. This sample was included in a study of T-cell memory formation after mild COVID-19 (dated by TCRdb to 2020 to 2023). As for the study more broadly: TCR sequence clusters from the two donors were largely donor specific. The cohort was made up of two young adult volunteers, one female and one male, who were previously healthy. T-cell clones expanding and contracting after mild COVID-19 in a couple of donors were tracked by longitudinal TCRalpha and TCRbeta repertoire sequencing. Here is what the overall study found, with its caveats: Contracting CD4+ clones were located mainly in the CM and EM memory subsets, whereas CD8+ clones were found to be enriched in EMRA. The detection of some responding clones in pre-infection memory suggests that pre-existing cross-reactive memory T cells joined the SARS-CoV-2 response. The second-wave clones that peaked on day 37 were not confirmed to be SARS-CoV-2 specific. Clones contracting from day 15 to 85 had balanced CD4/CD8 phenotypes, while a second wave expanding from day 15 to 37 was biased towards CD4+. The study included only a couple of mild cases, and larger cohorts that include severe cases with pre-infection samples were judged to be necessary.

The CDR3 starts with the cysteine, ends with the phenylalanine, and has 15 residues. The DNA shown is the 45-base CDR3, in frame from base 1. Trimmed from V: 2 bases; trimmed from J: 0 bases; junction bases lacking a gene match: 4. CDR1 and CDR2 were assigned from the germline V gene (reference sequence) as DFQATT and SNEGSKA. The chain links TRBV20-1 with TRBJ1-2; the junction holds 9 bases that match TRBD1. The sample taken for sequencing was PBMCs or a T cell subset sorted from them (not recorded which). The source is an adult woman who had mild COVID-19 (a few samples of this study predate the infection). The sample titles of this study are shuffled in the database, so cell type and time point are left out; the donor was told from shared clones. CDR3 protein: CSARRDRASNYGYTF. The nucleotides read TGCAGTGCTAGAAGGGACAGGGCGTCTAACTATGGCTACACCTTC.